Sequencing of this T cell receptor beta chain was carried out in a study of blood T cell repertoires in COVID-19. Residents of about two dozen US areas, aged about 18 to 100 years, made up the participants. Sequencing used immunoSEQ multiplex PCR; TCRdb keeps in-frame clones, though not all of them. The sample contains hundreds of thousands of clones, about nine tenths of which appear only once. This clonotype was sampled from a woman between 35 and 50 years old who had recovered from COVID-19. Sequencing was carried out using PBMCs or T cells enriched from blood (not recorded which).

CDR3 nucleotide sequence: TGTGCCACCAGACAGGGGGCGAGTGGGGAGCTGTTTTTT. This sequence encodes CATRQGASGELFF. The rearrangement joins TRBV24-1 to TRBJ2-2; 9 bases match TRBD1. Germline CDR1 KGHDR, CDR2 SFDVKD. Trimming at V came to 7 bases and at J to 8 bases, leaving 4 bases not matched to a gene. The CDR3 runs to 13 residues.